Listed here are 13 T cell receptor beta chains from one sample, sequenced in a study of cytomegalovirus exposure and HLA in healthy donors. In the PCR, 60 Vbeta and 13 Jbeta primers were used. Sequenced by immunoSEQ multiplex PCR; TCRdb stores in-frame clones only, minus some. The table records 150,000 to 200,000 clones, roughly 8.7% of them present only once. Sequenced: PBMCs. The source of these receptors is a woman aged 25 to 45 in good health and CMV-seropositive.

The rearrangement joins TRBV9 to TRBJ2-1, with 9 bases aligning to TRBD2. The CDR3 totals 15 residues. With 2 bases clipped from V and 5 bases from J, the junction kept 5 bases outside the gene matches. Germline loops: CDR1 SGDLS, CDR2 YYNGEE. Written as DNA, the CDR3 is TGTGCCAGCAGCGTCTTAGCGGGAGTACACAATGAGCAGTTCTTC. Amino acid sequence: CASSVLAGVHNEQFF.

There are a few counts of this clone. The chain's CDR3 is CASSPTGRTEAFF. In DNA form, the CDR3 reads TGCGCCAGCAGCCCAACAGGGCGTACTGAAGCTTTCTTT. The chain recombines TRBV5-1 with TRBJ1-1, with D possibly TRBD1 on 6 matching bases. Trimming took off 4 bases at V and 5 bases at J, with 12 bases between the two ends. Germline V gene lookup returns CDR1 SGHRS and CDR2 YFSETQ. The CDR3 length is 13 residues.

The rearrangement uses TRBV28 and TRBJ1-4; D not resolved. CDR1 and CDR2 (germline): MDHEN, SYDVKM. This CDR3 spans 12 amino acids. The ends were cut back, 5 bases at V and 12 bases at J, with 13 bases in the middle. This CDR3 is CASSLGVGQLFF. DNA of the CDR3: TGTGCCAGCAGTCTCGGGGTTGGACAACTGTTTTTT.

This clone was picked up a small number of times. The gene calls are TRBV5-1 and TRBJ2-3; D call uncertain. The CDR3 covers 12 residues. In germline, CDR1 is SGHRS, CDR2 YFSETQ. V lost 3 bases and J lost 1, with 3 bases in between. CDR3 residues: CASSSGTDTQYF. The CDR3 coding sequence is TGCGCCAGCAGCTCTGGCACAGATACGCAGTATTTT.

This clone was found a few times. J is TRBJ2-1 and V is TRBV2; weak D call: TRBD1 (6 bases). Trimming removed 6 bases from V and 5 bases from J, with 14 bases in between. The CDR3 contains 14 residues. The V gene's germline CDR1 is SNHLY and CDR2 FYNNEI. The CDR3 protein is CASSRDTLDNEQFF. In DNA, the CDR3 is TGTGCCAGCAGCCGGGACACCCTCGACAATGAGCAGTTCTTC.

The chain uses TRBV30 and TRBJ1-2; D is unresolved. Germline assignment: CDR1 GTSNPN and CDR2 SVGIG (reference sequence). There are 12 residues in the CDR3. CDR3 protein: CVIREEGYGYTF. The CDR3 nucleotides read TGTGTCATTAGGGAAGAGGGCTATGGCTACACCTTC. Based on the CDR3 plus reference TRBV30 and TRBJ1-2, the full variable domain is SQTIHQWPATLVQPVGSPLSLECTVEGTSNPNLYWYRQAAGRGLQLLFYSVGIGQISSEVPQNLSASRPQDRQFILSSKKLLLSDSGFYLCVIREEGYGYTFGSGTRLTVV.

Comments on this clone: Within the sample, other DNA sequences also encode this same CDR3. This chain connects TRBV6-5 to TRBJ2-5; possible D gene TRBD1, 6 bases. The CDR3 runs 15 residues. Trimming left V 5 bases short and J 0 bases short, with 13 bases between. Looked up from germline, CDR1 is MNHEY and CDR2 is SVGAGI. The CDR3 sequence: CASSQGLSHQETQYF. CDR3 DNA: TGTGCCAGCAGTCAGGGGTTATCACACCAAGAGACCCAGTACTTC.

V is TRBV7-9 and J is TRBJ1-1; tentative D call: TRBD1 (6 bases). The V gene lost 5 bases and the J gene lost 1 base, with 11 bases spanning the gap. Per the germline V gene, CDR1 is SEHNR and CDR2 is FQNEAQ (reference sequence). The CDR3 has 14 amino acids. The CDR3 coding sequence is TGTGCCAGCAGCCTTACACAGGGGAACACTGAAGCTTTCTTT. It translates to CASSLTQGNTEAFF. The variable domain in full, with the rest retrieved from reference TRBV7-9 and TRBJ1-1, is DTGVSQNPRHKITKRGQNVTFRCDPISEHNRLYWYRQTLGQGPEFLTYFQNEAQLEKSRLLSDRFSAERPKGSFSTLEIQRTEQGDSAMYLCASSLTQGNTEAFFGQGTRLTVV.

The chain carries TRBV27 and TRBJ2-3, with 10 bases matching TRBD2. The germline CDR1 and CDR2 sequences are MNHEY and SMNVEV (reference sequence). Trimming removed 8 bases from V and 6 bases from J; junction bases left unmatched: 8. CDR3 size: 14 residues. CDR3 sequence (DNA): TGTGCCAGCCGGACTAGCGGTGGAGGGGATACGCAGTATTTT. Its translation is CASRTSGGGDTQYF.

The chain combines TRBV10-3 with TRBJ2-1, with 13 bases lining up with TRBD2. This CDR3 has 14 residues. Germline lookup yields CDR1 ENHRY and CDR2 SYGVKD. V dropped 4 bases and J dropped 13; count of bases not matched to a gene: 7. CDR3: CAISGMGLAGSQFF. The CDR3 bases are TGTGCCATCAGTGGGATGGGACTAGCGGGGAGTCAGTTCTTC.

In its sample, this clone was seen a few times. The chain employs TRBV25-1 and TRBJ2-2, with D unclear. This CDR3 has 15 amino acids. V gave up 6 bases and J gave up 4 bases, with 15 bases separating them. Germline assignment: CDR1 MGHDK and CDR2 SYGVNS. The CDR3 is CASRTSMGPTGELFF. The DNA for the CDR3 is TGTGCCAGCAGGACGTCGATGGGCCCCACCGGGGAGCTGTTTTTT. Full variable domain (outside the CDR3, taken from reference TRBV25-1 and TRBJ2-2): EADIYQTPRYLVIGTGKKITLECSQTMGHDKMYWYQQDPGMELHLIHYSYGVNSTEKGDLSSESTVSRIRTEHFPLTLESARPSHTSQYLCASRTSMGPTGELFFGEGSRLTVL.

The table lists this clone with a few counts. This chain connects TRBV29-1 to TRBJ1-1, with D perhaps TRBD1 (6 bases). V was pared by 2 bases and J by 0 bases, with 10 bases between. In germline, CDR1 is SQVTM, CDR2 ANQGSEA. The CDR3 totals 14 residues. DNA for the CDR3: TGCAGCGTTGAACGAGGACAGTTGAACACTGAAGCTTTCTTT. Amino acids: CSVERGQLNTEAFF.

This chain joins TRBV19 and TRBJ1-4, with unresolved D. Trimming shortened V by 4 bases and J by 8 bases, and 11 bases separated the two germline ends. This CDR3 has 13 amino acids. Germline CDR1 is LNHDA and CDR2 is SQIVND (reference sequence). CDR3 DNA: TGTGCCAGTAGTACCCACTCAGGAGAAAAACTGTTTTTT. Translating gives CASSTHSGEKLFF.